This TCR beta chain was identified in a study of cytomegalovirus exposure and HLA in healthy donors. This CDR3 has 15 amino acids. Germline CDR1 SGHAT, CDR2 FQNNGV. The junction had 4 bases not matched to a gene; V was cut back by 5 bases and J by 0 bases. Clones were sequenced by immunoSEQ multiplex PCR, and TCRdb holds only the in-frame ones, with some missing. The repertoire consists of some 310,000 clones, with approximately 91% occurring once and the leading ten covering around 0.91%. The clonotype comes from a man aged 30 to 45 in good health and CMV-seronegative. This chain links TRBV11-2 with TRBJ1-5, with 7 positions matching TRBD1. The source material was PBMCs. The CDR3 DNA is TGTGCCAGCAGCCCCGACAGGGCTAGCAATCAGCCCCAGCATTTT. This gives the protein CASSPDRASNQPQHF.